This paragraph reports one T cell receptor beta chain. The entry originates in a study of T cell changes during pregnancy in multiple sclerosis. Clones were read by immunoSEQ multiplex PCR, and TCRdb kept only the in-frame ones, dropping some. In the table there are tens of thousands of clones, around 94% of which are singletons. Germline V gene sequence: CDR1 SNHLY, CDR2 FYNNEI. The V segment lost 4 bases and the J segment 3 bases; nucleotides outside the gene matches: 14. The CDR3 is 17 amino acids. The sequence derives from a female donor with multiple sclerosis, enrolled in a pregnancy study. The chain employs TRBV2 and TRBJ1-1; 7 nucleotides align to TRBD1. Here the sequenced sample was CD8+ T cells from peripheral blood mononuclear cells, taken after pregnancy. The CDR3 bases are TGTGCCAGCAGTGCCATTTCCCCGGGACAGCCAGACACTGAAGCTTTCTTT. The encoded protein is CASSAISPGQPDTEAFF.